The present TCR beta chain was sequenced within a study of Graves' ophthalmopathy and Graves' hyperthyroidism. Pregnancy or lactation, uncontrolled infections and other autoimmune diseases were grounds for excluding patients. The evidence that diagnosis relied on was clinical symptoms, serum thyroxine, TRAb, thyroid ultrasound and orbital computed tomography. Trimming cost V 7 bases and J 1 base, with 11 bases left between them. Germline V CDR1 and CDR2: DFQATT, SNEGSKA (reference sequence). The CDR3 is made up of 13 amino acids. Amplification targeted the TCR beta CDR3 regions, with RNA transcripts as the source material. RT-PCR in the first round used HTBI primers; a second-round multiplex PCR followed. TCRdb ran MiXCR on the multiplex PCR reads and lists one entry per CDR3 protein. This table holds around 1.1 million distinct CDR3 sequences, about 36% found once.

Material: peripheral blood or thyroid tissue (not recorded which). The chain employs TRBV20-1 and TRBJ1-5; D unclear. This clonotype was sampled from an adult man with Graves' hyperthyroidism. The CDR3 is CSVKGRSNQPQHF. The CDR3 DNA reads TGCAGTGTTAAAGGACGGAGCAATCAGCCCCAGCATTTT.